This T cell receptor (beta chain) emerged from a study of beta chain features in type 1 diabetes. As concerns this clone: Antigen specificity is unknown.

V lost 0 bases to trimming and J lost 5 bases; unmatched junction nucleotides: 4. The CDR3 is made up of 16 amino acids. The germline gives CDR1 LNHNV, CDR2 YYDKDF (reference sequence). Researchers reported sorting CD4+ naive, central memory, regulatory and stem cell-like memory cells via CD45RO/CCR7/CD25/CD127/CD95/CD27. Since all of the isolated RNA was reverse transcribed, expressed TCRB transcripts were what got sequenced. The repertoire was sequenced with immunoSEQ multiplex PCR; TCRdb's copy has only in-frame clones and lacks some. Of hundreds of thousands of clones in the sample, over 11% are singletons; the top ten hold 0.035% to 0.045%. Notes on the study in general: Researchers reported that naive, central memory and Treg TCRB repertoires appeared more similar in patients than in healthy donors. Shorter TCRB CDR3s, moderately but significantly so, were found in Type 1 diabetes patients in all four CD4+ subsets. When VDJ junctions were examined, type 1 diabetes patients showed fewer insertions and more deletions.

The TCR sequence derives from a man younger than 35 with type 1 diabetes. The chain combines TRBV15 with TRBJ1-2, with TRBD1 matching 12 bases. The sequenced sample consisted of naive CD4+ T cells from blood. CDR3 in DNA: TGTGCCACCAGCAGAGACGGGACAGGGGGCAAGTATGGCTACACCTTC. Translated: CATSRDGTGGKYGYTF.